This TCR beta chain appears in the sequencing data of a study of shared clonotypes between healthy human individuals (dated by TCRdb to the early 2020s). In the study overall: Three men and two women, aged 18 to 49 years, made up the cohort. Different laboratories and diverse techniques were used to prepare libraries and sequence TCR repertoires, to increase sequencing depth and limit assay-specific biases. Per donor, leukapheresis produced somewhere between about 0.94 and 9.5 billion PBMCs. To estimate repertoire size and how much clonotype sharing occurs between individuals, the study deeply sequenced the blood TCR repertoires of about 5 healthy adults. For each donor, CD4 naive and CD4 memory were each given three plates, CD8 naive was given two plates, and CD8 memory was given one plate.

The study at large found these results: Larger estimated clonotype richness was generally found for naive subsets than for memory subsets. Compared with non-shared clonotypes, the clonotypes found in all four sorted-subset donors had higher generation probabilities. Rarefaction of sorted-subset datasets indicated incomplete sequencing despite the large sequencing depth. When a few donors were compared, the shared fraction of clonotypes was 5% to 6.5% for naive CD4, less than 4% for naive CD8, about 2.5% for memory CD4, and about 0.36% for memory CD8. Pairwise subsampling indicated that sequencing depth was expected to affect the degree of clonotype sharing among donors. Sampling was limited to blood, and TCR repertoires in tissue likely differ from TCR repertoires in blood. The genetic and exposure-history diversity represented was limited by the small number of donors.

Via the germline V gene (reference sequence), CDR1 is SGHKS and CDR2 YYEKEE. A total of 13 residues make up the CDR3, ends included. TCR CDR3 regions were amplified from genomic DNA by multiplex PCR using the deep immunoSEQ assay. Extracted genomic DNA from each cell subset was spread evenly across all wells of several immunoSEQ 96-well plates, with each plate serving as a replicate. For sorted subsets, each replicate PCR was loaded with 200 ng genomic DNA, equivalent to some 27,000 T cell genomes. Purified libraries were quantified with a Qubit 3.0 fluorometer, sized on a Bioanalyzer 2100, and re-quantified with the KAPA Library Quantification kit. A separate single-read 150-cycle Illumina NextSeq 550 flow cell was used to sequence each immunoSEQ 96-well plate. The authors' pipeline ran thus. The immunoSEQ output contained only junctional sequences without quality scores, so filtering could not match that applied to full-length reads. Sequences were annotated with PyIR, a Python wrapper for IgBLAST v1.9, using IMGT germline references to assign V/J genes and CDR3. Reads with weak V/J assignments (E-value above 1e-6), missing CDR3, stop codons, out-of-frame junctions, or ambiguous translated residues were removed. V3J clonotypes were defined as sequences sharing the same inferred V gene, J gene, and CDR3 amino acid sequence. Percentage overlap between repertoires was computed as shared unique clonotypes divided by the size of the smaller repertoire. Three approaches were used to assess repertoire richness: RTK rarefaction, the Chao1 estimator, and Recon v2.1 estimates of unobserved clonotypes. For all TCRbeta clonotypes obtained by the gDNA method from a few donors, generation probabilities were computed with OLGA. Not all clones reach the TCRdb copy of this immuneACCESS table, which keeps in-frame sequences only. Checked studies attribute under half of the gap to unresolved V genes and leave the rest unexplained. The DNA was the basis for D and trimming; V, J and clone size are from that table. The sample table records 950,000 to 1,100,000 clones; around 76% of these occur just once. 1.4% of the sample belongs to the ten largest clones.

This clone has a handful of counts. Its antigen target is currently unknown. In this CDR3 the conserved last residue, phenylalanine or tryptophan, is missing, so a read error is likely. The DNA is omitted, as the CDR3 cannot be located on it reliably, and the CDR3 follows TCRdb's listing. The donors were healthy, HIV-negative adults with no recently reported acute infections or vaccinations. Every donor was a Caucasian adult residing in Nashville, Tennessee, USA. CD4+ T cells were enriched by magnetic negative selection, after which naive cells were positively selected on CD45RA and the negative fraction was taken as the memory subset. After blood collection by leukapheresis, PBMCs were isolated using Ficoll-Histopaque density gradient centrifugation and then cryopreserved in the vapor phase of liquid nitrogen. Purity and quantity of every magnetically sorted T cell population were checked by analytical flow cytometry. From each sorted fraction, genomic DNA was isolated and quantified by UV absorbance on a Nanodrop 2000c.

This receptor was obtained from a young man in good health. The rearranged segments are TRBV5-5 and TRBJ1-2. Sequenced material: memory CD4+ T cells sorted from blood. Taken with the paper, the label for cell subset or site translates to: CD45RA-negative fraction. The CDR3 sequence is CASSLVGRDGARL.